The rows below give T cell receptor beta chains drawn from one sample of a study of CD8+CD57+ T cells in acquired aplastic anemia. TCRdb recomputed calls from the reads with MiXCR, one row per CDR3 protein. The sample has 35,000 to 40,000 distinct CDR3 sequences, more than 65% seen once. The sample comprised sorted CD4+, CD8+, or CD8+CD57+ T cells (not recorded which) from PBMCs. These receptors were obtained from a human donor in good health, serving as a control. The CDR3 runs from the conserved cysteine through the conserved F or W. D genes are given only for firm matches. The size field is filled for only some rows; it gives once, few, many or a size class.

len	v_gene	j_gene	abundance	d_gene	CDR3nt	CDR3aa
13	TRBV6-5	TRBJ2-2	NA	NA	TGTGCCAGCAGTTCAGGGGATACCGGGGAGCTGTTTTTT	CASSSGDTGELFF
12	TRBV10-1	TRBJ1-3	NA	NA	TGCGCCAGCGGACGCAAACAGGGTTCCCTATATTTT	CASGRKQGSLYF
16	TRBV7-3	TRBJ2-7	NA	TRBD1	TGTGCCAGCAGCTCCCCCCCGGGACAGACGACCTACGAGCAGTACTTC	CASSSPPGQTTYEQYF
13	TRBV29-1	TRBJ2-1	NA	NA	TGCAGCGTATTGGACAGCAAGGGGGATGAGCAGTTCTTC	CSVLDSKGDEQFF
15	TRBV29-1	TRBJ1-2	once	NA	TGCAGCGTTGCATCGAATATTGGTAGTAACTATGGCTACACCTTC	CSVASNIGSNYGYTF
14	TRBV4-3	TRBJ1-1	many	NA	TGCGCCAGCAGCCAAGGCGTCAGGGGCACTGAAGCTTTCTTT	CASSQGVRGTEAFF
15	TRBV7-3	TRBJ2-7	few	NA	TGTGCCAGCAGCTTAAGTGGGGGGGCCTCCTACGAGCAGTACTTC	CASSLSGGASYEQYF
14	TRBV7-2	TRBJ1-3	NA	NA	TGTGCCAGCAGCTTACAGGCCTCTGGAAACACCATATATTTT	CASSLQASGNTIYF
12	TRBV2	TRBJ1-1	NA	TRBD1	TGTGCCACACAGGGGGCTTTGGATGAAGCTTTCTTT	CATQGALDEAFF
12	TRBV7-2	TRBJ1-6	NA	NA	TGTGCCAGCAGTCAATATAATTCACCCCTCCACTTT	CASSQYNSPLHF
16	TRBV15	TRBJ1-4	once	NA	TGTGCCACCAGCAGGGCGCGAGGCACGTGGAATGAAAAACTGTTTTTT	CATSRARGTWNEKLFF
13	TRBV29-1	TRBJ2-1	NA	TRBD2	TGCAGCGTTAGCGGGGACGCCTACAATGAGCAGTTCTTC	CSVSGDAYNEQFF
13	TRBV19	TRBJ1-2	NA	NA	TGCGCCAGTAGTGCCTGGGGTCTGGATGGCTACACCTTC	CASSAWGLDGYTF
14	TRBV2	TRBJ2-2	NA	TRBD2	TGTGCCAGTAGCGGGTACGCGAACACCGGGGAGCTGTTTTTT	CASSGYANTGELFF
14	TRBV5-1	TRBJ2-5	NA	TRBD1	TGCGCCAGCAGCATGGGACAGGGAGAAGAGACCCAGTACTTC	CASSMGQGEETQYF
14	TRBV6-4	TRBJ1-1	medium-sized	NA	TGTGCCAGCAGTCCAGGACCTGAGGACACTGAAGCTTTCTTT	CASSPGPEDTEAFF
17	TRBV13	TRBJ1-1	NA	NA	TGTGCCAGCAGCTTAGGATCAAATGTAGGGGTGAACACTGAAGCTTTCTTT	CASSLGSNVGVNTEAFF
15	TRBV7-3	TRBJ2-6	NA	TRBD1	TGTGCCAGCAGTACCCAGGGGGCCGGGGCCAACGTCCTGACTTTC	CASSTQGAGANVLTF
15	TRBV20-1	TRBJ1-5	NA	TRBD1	TGCAGTGCCAGCCCGGGACAGGGGAGCAATCAGCCCCAGCATTTT	CSASPGQGSNQPQHF
13	TRBV19	TRBJ1-1	NA	NA	TGTGCCAGTAGGCTGACAGAGTTCACTGAAGCTTTCTTT	CASRLTEFTEAFF
11	TRBV10-1	TRBJ1-1	once	NA	TGTGCCAGCATATCATCGGCTGAAGCTTTCTTT	CASISSAEAFF
15	TRBV19	TRBJ1-6	NA	NA	TGTGCCAGTAGTAGCTCAAGCTCCTATAATTCACCCCTCCACTTT	CASSSSSSYNSPLHF
16	TRBV6-2/TRBV6-3	TRBJ1-2	medium-sized	TRBD1	TGTGCCAGCAGTTACCCCCGACAGGGGACTAACTATGGCTACACCTTC	CASSYPRQGTNYGYTF
15	TRBV6-1	TRBJ2-3	NA	NA	TGTGCCAGCAGTGCCCAGGGGATTAGCACAGATACGCAGTATTTT	CASSAQGISTDTQYF
14	TRBV7-2	TRBJ1-6	NA	NA	TGTGCCAGCAGCGACCACGACTATAATTCACCCCTCCACTTT	CASSDHDYNSPLHF
15	TRBV2	TRBJ1-5	once	NA	TGTGCCAGCAGTGAAGGGTCAGACAATAGGCAGCCCCAGCATTTT	CASSEGSDNRQPQHF
16	TRBV4-2	TRBJ1-2	NA	NA	TGTGCCAGCAGCCAAGAAGTTGACAGCGCCGTCTATGGCTACACCTTC	CASSQEVDSAVYGYTF
16	TRBV11-2	TRBJ1-6	NA	NA	TGTGCCAGCAGCTTACATGGGGGGGGCGATAATTCACCCCTCCACTTT	CASSLHGGGDNSPLHF
14	TRBV6-2/TRBV6-3	TRBJ2-7	NA	TRBD1	TGTGCCAGCGGAGGGACAGGGGAGTCCTACGAGCAGTACTTC	CASGGTGESYEQYF
16	TRBV7-2	TRBJ1-6	NA	TRBD1	TGTGCCAGCAGCTTAGCGACAGGGGCAGGCGGCGAGTCCCTCCACTTT	CASSLATGAGGESLHF
12	TRBV2	TRBJ1-1	NA	NA	TGTGCCAGCAGTTCAGGGGAGACTGAAGCTTTCTTT	CASSSGETEAFF
12	TRBV7-2	TRBJ2-1	NA	TRBD2	TGTGCCAGCGCAGGACTAGCGAGAAAGCAGTTCTTC	CASAGLARKQFF
15	TRBV5-1	TRBJ1-4	NA	NA	TGCGCCAGCAGCTTGGAAGGGGCAACTAATGAAAAACTGTTTTTT	CASSLEGATNEKLFF
16	TRBV14	TRBJ1-1	NA	NA	TGTGCCAGCAGCCAAGATCCAAGGGGGATGAACACTGAAGCTTTCTTT	CASSQDPRGMNTEAFF
14	TRBV2	TRBJ1-1	once	TRBD1	TGTGCCAGCAGTGAATACAGGGGGAACACTGAAGCTTTCTTT	CASSEYRGNTEAFF
15	TRBV25-1	TRBJ1-1	medium-sized	NA	TGTGCCAGCAGTGAATTGGGGGACATGAACACTGAAGCTTTCTTT	CASSELGDMNTEAFF
15	TRBV7-6	TRBJ1-3	NA	TRBD1	TGTGCCAGCAGCAAGTCAGGGGGGCCGGGAAACACCATATATTTT	CASSKSGGPGNTIYF
14	TRBV7-3	TRBJ2-3	NA	TRBD2	TGTGCCAGCAGCGTTAGCGGGAGAGTTGATACGCAGTATTTT	CASSVSGRVDTQYF
12	TRBV29-1	TRBJ2-7	NA	NA	TGCAGCGTGCTGACGGAATCCTACGAGCAGTACTTC	CSVLTESYEQYF
13	TRBV7-9	TRBJ2-5	once	NA	TGTGCCAGCAGCAGAGTGACGGGGGAGACCCAGTACTTC	CASSRVTGETQYF
16	TRBV7-6	TRBJ2-3	once	NA	TGTGCCAGCAGCCACAGTCCCCTAGCGAGCACAGATACGCAGTATTTT	CASSHSPLASTDTQYF
14	TRBV9	TRBJ2-1	medium-sized	NA	TGTGCCAGCCAGAGGGGGGGCCACAACAATGAGCAGTTCTTC	CASQRGGHNNEQFF
12	TRBV7-9	TRBJ2-7	NA	NA	TGTGCCAGCAGCTTAAACAGTTACGAGCAGTACTTC	CASSLNSYEQYF
15	TRBV9	TRBJ2-1	once	TRBD1	TGTGCCAGCAGCGTAGGGGACAGGGAGTACAATGAGCAGTTCTTC	CASSVGDREYNEQFF
14	TRBV20-1	TRBJ1-2	NA	TRBD1	TGCAGTGCTAGAGGCCAAGACAGGGGGCATGGCTACACCTTC	CSARGQDRGHGYTF
13	TRBV27	TRBJ2-3	NA	NA	TGTGCCAGCAGCAACGGGATGACAGATACGCAGTATTTT	CASSNGMTDTQYF
15	TRBV12-3/TRBV12-4	TRBJ2-3	NA	NA	TGTGCCACCAGCCTGAGCGGTCTGAGCACAGATACGCAGTATTTT	CATSLSGLSTDTQYF
17	TRBV11-1	TRBJ1-4	NA	NA	TGTGCCAGCAGCTTACTCCCGACAGGTGGAGTCGGTGAAAAACTGTTTTTT	CASSLLPTGGVGEKLFF
13	TRBV2	TRBJ2-5	NA	TRBD2	TGTGCCAGCAGACTAGCGGGGGTAGAGACCCAGTACTTC	CASRLAGVETQYF
12	TRBV29-1	TRBJ1-2	NA	NA	TGCAGCTTCGAGGAGGGGCACTATGGCTACACCTTC	CSFEEGHYGYTF
12	TRBV25-1	TRBJ1-3	NA	NA	TGTGCCAGCAGTGCCTCTAAACGGCTCATATATTTT	CASSASKRLIYF
12	TRBV20-1	TRBJ2-7	NA	TRBD2	TGCAGTGCTAGAGAACTAGCGGGGGAGCAGTACTTC	CSARELAGEQYF